The T cell receptor beta chain described here comes from a study of T cell repertoires in cytomegalovirus infection. At the level of the study: Public TCR beta signature analysis indicated the presence of both CMV infection and matching HLA type.

There are many counts of this clonotype. Its matching antigen is unknown. TCRdb redid the calling of the reads with MiXCR, one entry per CDR3 protein. The table lists approximately 490,000 distinct CDR3 sequences, around 11% of them singletons. Germline CDR1 and CDR2: SGHRS and YFSETQ. The CDR3 extends over 16 amino acids. With V trimmed by 3 bases and J by 4 bases, 6 bases remained unmatched. Study findings and constraints: Dominating the ex vivo response were HLA-C-restricted CMV-specific TCR beta clonotypes. Totalled public TCR beta family frequency picked out people who carried CMV plus the relevant HLA.

The chain couples TRBV5-1 to TRBJ2-6; 8 bases fit TRBD1. This receptor was obtained from a human donor in good health (CMV status not recorded). Some clones in this sample may be carry-over from other donors' samples. Sequencing was performed on PBMCs. CDR3 region: CASSSTGEVGANVLTF. CDR3 coding DNA: TGCGCCAGCAGCTCGACAGGGGAGGTGGGGGCCAACGTCCTGACTTTC. Combining the CDR3 with reference TRBV5-1 and TRBJ2-6 gives the whole variable domain KAGVTQTPRYLIKTRGQQVTLSCSPISGHRSVSWYQQTPGQGLQFLFEYFSETQRNKGNFPGRFSGRQFSNSRSEMNVSTLELGDSALYLCASSSTGEVGANVLTFGAGSRLTVL.